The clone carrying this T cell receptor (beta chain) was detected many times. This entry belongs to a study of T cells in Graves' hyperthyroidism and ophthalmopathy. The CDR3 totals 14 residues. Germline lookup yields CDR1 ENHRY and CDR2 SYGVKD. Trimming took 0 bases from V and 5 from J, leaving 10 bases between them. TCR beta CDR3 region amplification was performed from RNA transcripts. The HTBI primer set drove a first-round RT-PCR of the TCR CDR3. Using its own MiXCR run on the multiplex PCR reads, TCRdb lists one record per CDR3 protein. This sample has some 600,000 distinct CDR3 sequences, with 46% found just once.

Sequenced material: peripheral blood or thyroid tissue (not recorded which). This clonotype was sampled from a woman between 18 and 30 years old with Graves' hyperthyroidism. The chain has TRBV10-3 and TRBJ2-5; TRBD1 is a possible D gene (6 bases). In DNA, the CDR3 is TGTGCCATCAGTGAGTCGCAGGGGTTGGAGACCCAGTACTTC. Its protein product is CAISESQGLETQYF.